The rows below give T cell receptor beta chains drawn from one sample of a study of T cells expressing NK-cell markers. TCRdb reanalyzed the 5' RACE reads, giving one entry per CDR3 protein sequence and no DNA. The sample shows some 440,000 distinct CDR3 sequences, and approximately 1.4% sits with its ten largest clones. Sequenced material: blood T cells: a sorted CD56 or NKG2C T cell subset, CD4+ or CD8+ T cells, or bulk PBMC T cells (not recorded which). These receptor sequences come from a woman aged 50 to 60 in good health. Both conserved end residues are part of each CDR3.

j_call v_call cdr3_aa
TRBJ2-7 TRBV6-5 CASSYVGAGVSEQYF
TRBJ1-6 TRBV7-2 CASSSGRLYNSPLHF
TRBJ2-3 TRBV25-1 CASSGQQDFTDTQYF
TRBJ2-1 TRBV29-1 CSVVYGQGRNEQFF
TRBJ2-3 TRBV5-4 CATTKLDTDTQYF
TRBJ2-5 TRBV29-1 CSGKLAETQYF
TRBJ1-2 TRBV12-3/TRBV12-4 CASSIRGFGYTF
TRBJ1-1 TRBV12-3/TRBV12-4 CASSLGPGAVTEAFF
TRBJ2-5 TRBV5-1 CASSRTSVSETQYF
TRBJ1-1 TRBV9 CASSVGGQKNTEAFF
TRBJ1-1 TRBV6-5 CASSPDRLRYGMNTEAFF
TRBJ1-2 TRBV25-1 CASSGQGYGYTF
TRBJ2-7 TRBV6-5 CASRDLASYEQYF
TRBJ2-5 TRBV6-2/TRBV6-3 CASSYSIFPETYF
TRBJ2-3 TRBV20-1 CSAGGGGTASTDTQYF
TRBJ1-6 TRBV5-5 CASSPAISYNSPLHF
TRBJ2-2 TRBV7-3 CASSPGGQGAGELFF
TRBJ1-2 TRBV29-1 CSVQYSDYGYTF
TRBJ2-7 TRBV6-6 CASSAYSGSSYEQYF
TRBJ1-4 TRBV12-3/TRBV12-4 CASSSSGAGEKLFF
TRBJ2-3 TRBV6-1 CASSPGQTSTDTQYF
TRBJ2-3 TRBV6-5 CASSYSLVGSTDTQYF
TRBJ2-1 TRBV12-3/TRBV12-4 CASSLDGTDYNEQFF
TRBJ2-4 TRBV20-1 CSARDPEVAKNIQYF
TRBJ2-2 TRBV20-1 CSASPGSANTGELFF
TRBJ2-7 TRBV6-5 CASSTHVGISYEQYF
TRBJ2-3 TRBV18 CASSGTHESDTQYF
TRBJ2-3 TRBV4-1 CASSQDVAGGPRDTQYF
TRBJ2-1 TRBV10-3 CASREGLAGANEQFF
TRBJ2-3 TRBV2 CASSAPAVADTQYF
TRBJ1-2 TRBV20-1 CSASQGARTPGYTF
TRBJ2-5 TRBV24-1 CATSEYGVGQETQYF
TRBJ1-5 TRBV6-2/TRBV6-3 CASTLGGAYQPQHF
TRBJ2-1 TRBV14 CASSQEGGRGGYNEQFF